The source of this TCR beta chain is a study of shared clonotypes between healthy human individuals. This CDR3 is 15 amino acids long. V dropped 0 bases and J dropped 0 bases, with 6 bases sitting between them. Germline V gives CDR1 LGHNT, CDR2 FRNRAP. Measured with immunoSEQ multiplex PCR; TCRdb has only the in-frame clones, and not every one. The data show millions of clones, around 95% seen once. This clonotype was obtained from a man aged 18 to 29 in good health. Specimen: naive CD4+ T cells sorted from blood. Regarding subset: CD45RA+ positively selected. J is TRBJ1-3 and V is TRBV12-5; D uncertain. The CDR3 is CASGLVLSSGNTIYF. For the CDR3, the DNA is TGTGCTAGTGGTTTGGTACTGAGCTCTGGAAACACCATATATTTT.